The 2 T cell receptor beta chains below all came from one sample that was sequenced in a study of Ad26.COV2.S vaccination and SARS-CoV-2 variants. Described treatment: some 20 received Ad26.COV2.S at low or high dose, single or two shots; 5 received placebo; per-sample allocation not given. Vaccine and placebo recipients were sampled on day 63 after the first injection. Data came from immunoSEQ multiplex PCR; TCRdb stores just in-frame clones and leaves some out. The repertoire consists of about 350,000 clones, with 70% to 90% occurring once and the leading ten covering around 3%. The input for sequencing was peripheral blood, taken in a trial of Ad26.COV2.S vaccine versus placebo. These receptors came from a person between 18 and 59 years old who received the Ad26.COV2.S COVID-19 vaccine or a placebo.

This chain connects TRBV12-3 or TRBV12-4 to TRBJ1-1; D is ambiguous. Deletions cut 6 bases from V and 1 base from J, with 6 bases between. The CDR3 sequence is 12 residues long. The CDR3 bases are TGTGCCAGCAGCCTAACGAACACTGAAGCTTTCTTT. Amino acid sequence: CASSLTNTEAFF.

The chain recombines TRBV6-2 or TRBV6-3 with TRBJ2-4; 9 nucleotides match TRBD2. Trimming removed 2 bases from V and 5 bases from J; junction bases left unmatched: 7. This CDR3 region has 16 residues. Germline values: CDR1 MNHEY, CDR2 SVGEGT. CDR3 coding DNA: TGTGCCAGCAGTTACAGATCGGGACTAGCTCAAAACATTCAGTACTTC. It specifies CASSYRSGLAQNIQYF.